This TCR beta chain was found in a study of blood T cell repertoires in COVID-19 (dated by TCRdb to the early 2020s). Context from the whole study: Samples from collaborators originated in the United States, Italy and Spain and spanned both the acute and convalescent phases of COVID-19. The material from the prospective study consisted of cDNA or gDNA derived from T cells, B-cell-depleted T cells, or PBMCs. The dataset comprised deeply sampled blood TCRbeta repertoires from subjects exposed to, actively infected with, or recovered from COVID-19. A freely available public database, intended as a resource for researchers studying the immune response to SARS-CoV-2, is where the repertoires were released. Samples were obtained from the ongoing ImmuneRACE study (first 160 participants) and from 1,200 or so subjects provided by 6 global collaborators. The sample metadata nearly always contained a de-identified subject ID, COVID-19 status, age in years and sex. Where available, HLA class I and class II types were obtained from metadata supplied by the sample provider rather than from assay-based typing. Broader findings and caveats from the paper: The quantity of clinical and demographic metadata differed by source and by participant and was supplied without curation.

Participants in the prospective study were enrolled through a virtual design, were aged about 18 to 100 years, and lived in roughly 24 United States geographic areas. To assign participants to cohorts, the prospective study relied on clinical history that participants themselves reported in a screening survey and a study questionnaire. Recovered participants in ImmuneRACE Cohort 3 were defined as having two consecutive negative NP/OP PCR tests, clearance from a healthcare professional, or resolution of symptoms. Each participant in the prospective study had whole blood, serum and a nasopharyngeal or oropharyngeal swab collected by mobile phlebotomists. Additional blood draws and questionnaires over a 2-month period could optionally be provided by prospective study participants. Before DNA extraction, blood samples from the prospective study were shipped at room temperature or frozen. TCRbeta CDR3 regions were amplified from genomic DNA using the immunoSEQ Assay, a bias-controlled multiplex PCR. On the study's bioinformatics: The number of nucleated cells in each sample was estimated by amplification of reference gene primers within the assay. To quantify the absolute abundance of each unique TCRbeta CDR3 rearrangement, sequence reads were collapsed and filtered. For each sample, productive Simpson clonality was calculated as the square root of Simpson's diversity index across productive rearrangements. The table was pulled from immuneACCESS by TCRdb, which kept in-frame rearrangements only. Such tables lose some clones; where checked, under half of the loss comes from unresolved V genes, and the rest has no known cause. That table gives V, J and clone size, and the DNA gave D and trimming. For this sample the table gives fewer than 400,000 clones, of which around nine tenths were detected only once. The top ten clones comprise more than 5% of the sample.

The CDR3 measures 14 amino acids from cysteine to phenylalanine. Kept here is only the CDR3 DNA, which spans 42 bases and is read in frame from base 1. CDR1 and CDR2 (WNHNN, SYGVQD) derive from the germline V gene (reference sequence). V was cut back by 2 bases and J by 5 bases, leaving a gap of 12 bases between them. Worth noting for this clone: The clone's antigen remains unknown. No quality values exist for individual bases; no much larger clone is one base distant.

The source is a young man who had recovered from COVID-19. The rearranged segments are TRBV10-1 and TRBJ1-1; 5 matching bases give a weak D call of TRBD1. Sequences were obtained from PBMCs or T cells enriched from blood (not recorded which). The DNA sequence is TGCGCCAGCAGTGAGAGGGGATTAGGGACTGAAGCTTTCTTT. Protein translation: CASSERGLGTEAFF.